Listed here are 30 T cell receptor beta chains from one sample, sequenced in a study of T cells in Graves' hyperthyroidism and ophthalmopathy. Authors of the study amplified TCR beta CDR3 regions from RNA transcripts. Using the HTBI primer set, a first-round RT-PCR was run on the TCR CDR3. Using its own MiXCR run on the multiplex PCR reads, TCRdb lists one record per CDR3 protein. This repertoire shows roughly 400,000 distinct CDR3 sequences, 11% to 15% found once; its top ten account for 25% to 30%. The material sequenced was blood. The source of these receptors is a man between 45 and 60 years old with Graves' ophthalmopathy.

This clonotype has ten or more counts. The CDR3 reads CASSERLQGGEQYF. DNA for the CDR3: TGTGCCAGCAGTGAACGGCTCCAGGGGGGCGAGCAGTACTTC. The chain is built from TRBV6-1 and TRBJ2-7; a weak D match, TRBD1 (7 bases). There are 14 residues in the CDR3. CDR1 and CDR2 (germline): MNHNS, SASEGT. Trimming shortened V by 2 bases and J by 6 bases, and 14 bases separated the two germline ends.

Ten or more counts support this clonotype. A much larger clone sits a single nucleotide away, making a read error possible. CDR3 region: CASSMADTQYF. CDR3 sequence (DNA): TGTGCCAGCAGCATGGCAGATACGCAGTATTTT. The genes are TRBV6-1 and TRBJ2-3; D not certain. The V gene lost 6 bases and the J gene lost 4 bases, with 5 bases spanning the gap. The germline gives CDR1 MNHNS, CDR2 SASEGT. The CDR3 sequence is 11 residues long.

The sample holds a few counts of this clonotype. This chain joins TRBV28 and TRBJ2-1, with D hard to call. This CDR3 is 14 amino acids long. CDR1 MDHEN and CDR2 SYDVKM come from the germline V gene. Trimming stripped 4 bases from V and 4 bases from J, with 11 bases between. The CDR3 coding sequence is TGTGCCAGCAGTTCCCCGCTGCGGTACAATGAGCAGTTCTTC. It translates to CASSSPLRYNEQFF.

This clonotype has a count of ten or more. V and J are TRBV6-1 and TRBJ2-7; 10 nucleotides line up with TRBD1. CDR1 and CDR2 (germline): MNHNS, SASEGT. V shed 4 bases and J 9 bases; nucleotides not matched to a gene: 9. The CDR3 extends over 14 amino acids. The DNA of the CDR3 is TGTGCCAGCAGTGCTGGACAGGGGGTCCGGCTGCAGTACTTC. Translation: CASSAGQGVRLQYF.

In this sample, this clonotype turned up many times. The CDR3 coding sequence is TGTGCCAGCAGCTTAGCCCGGACAGGGGGCTATCGCGAGCAGTACTTC. Its translation: CASSLARTGGYREQYF. This rearrangement joins TRBV7-2 to TRBJ2-7, with 11 nucleotides matching TRBD1. There are 16 residues in the CDR3. Germline-derived CDR1 and CDR2 are SGHTA and FQGNSA. V dropped 0 bases and J dropped 6; count of bases not matched to a gene: 7.

V and J are TRBV5-1 and TRBJ2-2; 11 bases match TRBD1. Losses at the gene ends were 2 bases for V and 8 bases for J; bases not matched to a gene: 5. The CDR3 contains 15 residues. Germline loops: CDR1 SGHRS, CDR2 YFSETQ. DNA for the CDR3: TGCGCCAGCAGCTTTGGACAGGGGGCAGTGGGGGAGCTGTTTTTT. This translates into CASSFGQGAVGELFF.

This clonotype has at least ten counts. The chain is built from TRBV30 and TRBJ1-6; no clear D gene. CDR3 length equals 14 residues. Trimming took off 8 bases at V and 2 bases at J, with 13 bases between the two ends. In germline, CDR1 is GTSNPN, CDR2 SVGIG (reference sequence). The CDR3 sequence: CATSLGPYNSPLHF. DNA for the CDR3: TGTGCCACATCGCTAGGGCCCTATAATTCACCCCTCCACTTT.

At least ten counts were recorded for this clonotype. This CDR3 is CASSLAGTSGIQETQYF. The DNA for the CDR3 is TGTGCCAGCAGCTTAGCCGGGACTAGCGGGATACAAGAGACCCAGTACTTC. The chain carries TRBV7-9 and TRBJ2-5; TRBD2 agrees at 13 bases. The germline V gene has CDR1 SEHNR and CDR2 FQNEAQ (reference sequence). This CDR3 is built from 17 residues. After removal of 0 bases from V and 2 bases from J, the junction contained 3 bases not matched to a gene.

This clonotype came up a few times. The V gene is TRBV24-1, the J gene TRBJ2-3; a weak D match, TRBD1 (5 bases). The CDR3 runs 14 residues. V lost 2 bases, J lost 2 bases, and 7 bases lay in between. Looked up from germline, CDR1 is KGHDR and CDR2 is SFDVKD. This CDR3 is CATSDSRATDTQYF. The DNA of the CDR3 is TGTGCCACCAGTGATTCCAGGGCCACAGATACGCAGTATTTT.

This clonotype has a handful of counts. This sequence joins TRBV3-1 and TRBJ2-1; no clear D gene. The germline V gene has CDR1 LGHDT and CDR2 YNNKEL (reference sequence). The V end was cut by 0 bases, the J end by 12 bases, with 3 bases between. The CDR3 is made up of 10 amino acids. Written as DNA, the CDR3 is TGTGCCAGCAGCCAAGATCGGCAGTTCTTC. Its translation is CASSQDRQFF.

Remarks on this clonotype: This may be a read error: a much more frequent sequence differs by one nucleotide. V gene TRBV11-2 combines with J gene TRBJ2-7; possible D gene TRBD1, 6 bases. The CDR3 length is 15 residues. Per the germline V gene, CDR1 is SGHAT and CDR2 is FQNNGV. The CDR3 bases are TGTGCCGGCAGCAACCCGGGACAAGGGTCCTACGAGCAGTACTTC. Protein: CAGSNPGQGSYEQYF. Together with reference TRBV11-2 and TRBJ2-7, the CDR3 gives the full variable domain: EAGVAQSPRYKIIEKRQSVAFWCNPISGHATLYWYQQILGQGPKLLIQFQNNGVVDDSQLPKDRFSAERLKGVDSTLKIQPAKLEDSAVYLCAGSNPGQGSYEQYFGPGTRLTVT.

This clonotype was observed at least ten times. The CDR3 coding sequence is TGTGCCAGCTCACCGAGAATTCACAGCGCGAACACTGAAGCTTTCTTT. Its translation: CASSPRIHSANTEAFF. The chain carries TRBV18 and TRBJ1-1; no definite D call. The germline V and J ends were trimmed by 3 bases and 1 base, with 15 bases remaining between them. CDR1 and CDR2 (germline): KGHSH, LQKENI. The CDR3 is 16 amino acids.

This clonotype was detected many times. This chain links TRBV28 with TRBJ2-5, with a possible D match to TRBD1 (6 bases). In germline, CDR1 is MDHEN, CDR2 SYDVKM. The CDR3 has 16 residues. The germline V and J ends were trimmed by 6 bases and 3 bases, with 20 bases remaining between them. The CDR3 DNA reads TGTGCCAGCAGCGGAATTCTGGGTCCAGGGGAAGAGACCCAGTACTTC. It encodes CASSGILGPGEETQYF.

This clonotype was picked up a small number of times. The V call is TRBV24-1, the J call TRBJ2-2; D uncertain. The CDR3 spans 14 residues. V dropped 7 bases and J dropped 1 base, with 9 bases sitting between them. From germline, CDR1 is KGHDR and CDR2 SFDVKD. The CDR3 loop reads CATRRSENTGELFF. For the CDR3, the DNA is TGTGCCACCAGGCGCTCAGAGAACACCGGGGAGCTGTTTTTT.

In regard to this clonotype: One end of the junction fails to match germline, which may point to a read error. The chain uses TRBV6-5 and TRBJ1-2, with 7 bases aligning to TRBD1. CDR1 and CDR2 (germline): MNHEY, SVGAGI. This CDR3 contains 14 residues. CDR3 region: CASNPTRTGPGYTF. CDR3 sequence (DNA): TGCGCCAGCAATCCAACCCGGACAGGTCCGGGCTACACCTTC.

This clonotype was detected many times. This rearrangement joins TRBV14 to TRBJ2-1, with 7 bases that match TRBD2. The germline CDR1 and CDR2 sequences are SGHDN and FVKESK. The CDR3 has 16 residues. V shed 1 base and J 7 bases; nucleotides not matched to a gene: 10. The CDR3 loop is CASSQVLGGSRNEQFF. The CDR3 nucleotides are TGTGCCAGCAGCCAAGTCCTCGGCGGGAGCAGGAATGAGCAGTTCTTC.

This clonotype was observed a handful of times. The CDR3 DNA reads TGCAGTGCTAGAGACGGGGGCGGGGAGCTGTTTTTT. Translating it yields CSARDGGGELFF. The chain carries TRBV20-1 and TRBJ2-2; D is possibly TRBD2 (6 bases). The germline CDR1 and CDR2 sequences are DFQATT and SNEGSKA (reference sequence). The CDR3 loop spans 12 amino acids. The V gene lost 0 bases and the J gene lost 7 bases, with 6 bases spanning the gap.

This clonotype was picked up a small number of times. The genes are TRBV29-1 and TRBJ1-1; D may be TRBD1 (5 bases). Germline V gene sequence: CDR1 SQVTM, CDR2 ANQGSEA. There are 14 residues in the CDR3. V lost 0 bases, J lost 1 base, and 9 bases lay in between. This CDR3 is CSVEDWDGNTEAFF. The CDR3 DNA reads as TGCAGCGTTGAAGATTGGGACGGGAACACTGAAGCTTTCTTT.

This clonotype was observed a few times. The rearrangement joins TRBV10-3 to TRBJ1-2, with D possibly TRBD1 on 5 matching bases. Germline V gene data show CDR1 as ENHRY and CDR2 as SYGVKD. V gave up 10 bases and J gave up 0 bases, with 15 bases separating them. The CDR3 has 14 residues. For the CDR3, the DNA is TGTGCCAGCTATGAAGGGGTCGCTAACTATGGCTACACCTTC. Translation gives CASYEGVANYGYTF.

The table lists this clonotype with many counts. V gene TRBV3-1 combines with J gene TRBJ2-7; TRBD2 matches at 10 bases. V was pared by 5 bases and J by 0 bases, with 4 bases of the junction left unmatched. The CDR3 is made up of 15 amino acids. The germline gives CDR1 LGHDT, CDR2 YNNKEL (reference sequence). The CDR3 nucleotides read TGTGCCAGCAGCAAAGGGACTAGCGCCTCCTACGAGCAGTACTTC. This sequence encodes CASSKGTSASYEQYF.

Ten or more counts support this clonotype. The rearrangement joins TRBV7-8 to TRBJ2-3; possibly TRBD2 for D (6 bases). Trimming pared 1 base from V and 1 base from J, leaving 12 bases between. This CDR3 has 16 residues. The germline V gene encodes CDR1 SGHVS and CDR2 FQNEAQ. CDR3 residues: CASSLELRGGTDTQYF. Here the CDR3 DNA reads TGTGCCAGCAGCTTAGAGTTGCGGGGCGGCACAGATACGCAGTATTTT.

In this sample, this clonotype turned up a few times. This rearrangement joins TRBV20-1 to TRBJ2-7, with no clear D. Germline V gene sequence: CDR1 DFQATT, CDR2 SNEGSKA (reference sequence). V gave up 3 bases and J gave up 2 bases, with 5 bases separating them. The CDR3 length is 11 residues. CDR3 residues: CSASVPYEQYF. Here the CDR3 DNA reads TGCAGTGCTAGCGTGCCCTACGAGCAGTACTTC.

J is TRBJ2-3 and V is TRBV29-1; D remains ambiguous. Trimming removed 3 bases at V and 2 bases at J, with 12 bases between. Germline CDR1 is SQVTM and CDR2 is ANQGSEA. The CDR3 is 14 amino acids. As DNA, the CDR3 is TGCAGCGTTGATGTTATAAGGGACACAGATACGCAGTATTTT. It translates to CSVDVIRDTDTQYF.

This clonotype was seen only a few times. The rearrangement links TRBV7-9 to TRBJ2-7; perhaps TRBD2 as D (6 bases). Trimming removed 8 bases from V and 2 bases from J, with 19 bases in between. The V gene's germline CDR1 is SEHNR and CDR2 FQNEAQ (reference sequence). CDR3 length equals 15 residues. CDR3 in amino acids: CASAYYGGMAYEQYF. In DNA, the CDR3 is TGTGCCAGCGCGTATTACGGGGGAATGGCCTACGAGCAGTACTTC.

This chain links TRBV24-1 with TRBJ2-3; no firm D call. This CDR3 region has 13 residues. Germline loops: CDR1 KGHDR, CDR2 SFDVKD. Trimming removed 4 bases at V and 6 bases at J, with 10 bases between. The CDR3 nucleotides are TGTGCCACCAGTGACTCCTTTACCGATACGCAGTATTTT. It translates to CATSDSFTDTQYF.

The chain recombines TRBV9 with TRBJ1-2; D may be TRBD1 (5 bases). The CDR3 runs 13 residues. V was cut by 3 bases and J by 8 bases, with 14 bases left in between. CDR1 is SGDLS, CDR2 YYNGEE, per germline. CDR3 residues: CASSARGARGYTF. CDR3 nucleotide sequence: TGTGCCAGCAGCGCAAGGGGCGCGAGGGGCTACACCTTC. Full variable domain (missing parts from reference TRBV9 and TRBJ1-2): DSGVTQTPKHLITATGQRVTLRCSPRSGDLSVYWYQQSLDQGLQFLIQYYNGEERAKGNILERFSAQQFPDLHSELNLSSLELGDSALYFCASSARGARGYTFGSGTRLTVV.

On this clonotype: One base away lies a much larger clone, so this may be a sequencing read error. This sequence joins TRBV5-1 and TRBJ2-2; no reliable D call. From germline, CDR1 is SGHRS and CDR2 YFSETQ. The CDR3 totals 16 residues. The CDR3: CAGSLVSVLDTGELFF. DNA of the CDR3: TGCGCCGGCAGCTTGGTGTCGGTTTTGGACACCGGGGAGCTGTTTTTT.

Many counts were recorded for this clonotype. V gene TRBV30 combines with J gene TRBJ2-1, with D unresolved. Germline CDR1 GTSNPN, CDR2 SVGIG (reference sequence). V was clipped by 1 base and J by 4 bases, with 5 bases between them. The length of the CDR3 is 12 residues. The CDR3 nucleotides read TGTGCCTGGAGTGCCCTGTACAATGAGCAGTTCTTC. It translates to CAWSALYNEQFF.

The chain is built from TRBV12-3 or TRBV12-4 and TRBJ2-4; D remains unclear. Trimming cost V 7 bases and J 4 bases, with 14 bases left between them. The CDR3 sequence is 14 residues long. The CDR3 region has the DNA TGTGCCAGCACCCGCCCTACAGAGAAAAACATTCAGTACTTC. It yields the protein CASTRPTEKNIQYF.

The sample holds many counts of this clonotype. The genes are TRBV6-1 and TRBJ2-5; the D is unclear. With 2 bases removed from V and 9 bases from J, the gap between germline ends came to 13 bases. Germline loops: CDR1 MNHNS, CDR2 SASEGT. The CDR3 spans 13 residues. In DNA form, the CDR3 reads TGTGCCAGCAGTGAATCCCTCCTGGCTCCCCAGTACTTC. Translation gives CASSESLLAPQYF.